The 25 T cell receptor beta chains presented below share a single source sample, sequenced in a study of tumor-infiltrating lymphocytes in localized non-small cell lung cancer. Only in-frame clones appear in the TCRdb table, and some are missing; sequencing was by immunoSEQ multiplex PCR. Of about 11,000 clones listed, 80% to 90% were seen once; the top ten hold under 9%. The material sequenced was uninvolved lung tissue not adjacent to the tumor. Receptors originate from a human donor with non-small cell lung cancer.

The chain has TRBV29-1 and TRBJ2-7; 8 positions match TRBD1. The CDR3 has 12 residues. J gave up 4 bases and V 5 bases, and 4 bases lay outside the gene matches. Germline V gene data show CDR1 as SQVTM and CDR2 as ANQGSEA. The CDR3 spells CSVTQGAYEQYF. CDR3 nucleotides: TGCAGCGTTACGCAGGGGGCTTACGAGCAGTACTTC.

This clone has only one observation. The rearrangement joins TRBV2 to TRBJ2-3; 9 positions agree with TRBD2. Germline values: CDR1 SNHLY, CDR2 FYNNEI. The length of the CDR3 is 16 residues. V shed 2 bases and J 2 bases; nucleotides not matched to a gene: 5. DNA of the CDR3: TGTGCCAGCAGTGAATGGCTAGCGGGAATCACAGATACGCAGTATTTT. Its protein is CASSEWLAGITDTQYF.

This sequence joins TRBV19 and TRBJ1-1; 8 nucleotides line up with TRBD1. CDR3 length: 14 amino acids. V shed 5 bases and J 8 bases; nucleotides not matched to a gene: 10. In germline, CDR1 is LNHDA, CDR2 SQIVND (reference sequence). The CDR3, as DNA: TGTGCCAGTAGTCACCGGGACAGGTGGACGGAAGCTTTCTTT. Protein product: CASSHRDRWTEAFF.

V is TRBV14 and J is TRBJ1-5; perhaps TRBD1 as D (5 bases). Trimming left V 3 bases short and J 10 bases short, with 13 bases between. CDR1 and CDR2 (germline): SGHDN, FVKESK. This CDR3 spans 13 amino acids. CDR3 sequence reads: CASSQNTGSPQHF. In DNA, the CDR3 is TGTGCCAGCAGCCAGAATACAGGTTCTCCCCAGCATTTT.

The chain uses TRBV5-6 and TRBJ2-2; D perhaps matches TRBD1 (7 bases). With 0 bases removed from V and 4 bases from J, the gap between germline ends came to 16 bases. The CDR3 has 17 amino acids. Germline V lookup: CDR1 SGHDT, CDR2 YYEEEE. In DNA, the CDR3 is TGTGCCAGCAGCTTGGGGGGCCAGGGGGGCAGCACCGGGGAGCTGTTTTTT. Residues: CASSLGGQGGSTGELFF. Combining the CDR3 with reference TRBV5-6 and TRBJ2-2 gives the whole variable domain DAGVTQSPTHLIKTRGQQVTLRCSPKSGHDTVSWYQQALGQGPQFIFQYYEEEERQRGNFPDRFSGHQFPNYSSELNVNALLLGDSALYLCASSLGGQGGSTGELFFGEGSRLTVL.

This rearrangement joins TRBV19 to TRBJ2-6; D is ambiguous. The CDR3 covers 14 residues. V was shortened by 6 bases and J by 4 bases, with 10 bases between the two germline ends. The germline CDR1 and CDR2 sequences are LNHDA and SQIVND (reference sequence). The CDR3 loop is CASSSLGGANVLTF. CDR3 bases: TGTGCCAGTAGCTCCCTGGGCGGGGCCAACGTCCTGACTTTC.

The gene calls are TRBV18 and TRBJ1-1, with D unresolved. The germline CDR1 and CDR2 sequences are KGHSH and LQKENI. V lost 3 bases, J lost 1 base, and 9 bases lay in between. This CDR3 contains 14 residues. The CDR3 is CASSPVTRNTEAFF. The CDR3 nucleotides read TGTGCCAGCTCACCCGTTACACGGAACACTGAAGCTTTCTTT.

V is TRBV15 and J is TRBJ2-2, with D possibly being TRBD2 (5 bases). This CDR3 comprises 18 residues. With 0 bases removed from V and 7 bases from J, the gap between germline ends came to 21 bases. CDR1 and CDR2 from the germline V gene are LNHNV and YYDKDF (reference sequence). CDR3: CATSRDRGMVYGDGELFF. As DNA, the CDR3 is TGTGCCACCAGCAGAGATCGGGGAATGGTCTATGGTGACGGGGAGCTGTTTTTT.

J is TRBJ1-4 and V is TRBV25-1; TRBD1 aligns across 7 bases. The junction had 6 bases not matched to a gene; V was cut back by 6 bases and J by 11 bases. CDR3 length equals 12 residues. Per germline, CDR1 MGHDK and CDR2 SYGVNS. The CDR3 nucleotides are TGTGCCAGCAGCCGGACAGGAATTAAACTGTTTTTT. Its translation is CASSRTGIKLFF.

The chain combines TRBV5-1 with TRBJ2-5; D unclear. CDR3 length equals 15 residues. Per the germline V gene, CDR1 is SGHRS and CDR2 is YFSETQ. V was trimmed by 0 bases and J by 2 bases, leaving 11 bases between them. The DNA for the CDR3 is TGCGCCAGCAGCTTGGCCGGGCGTCTACAAGAGACCCAGTACTTC. Translation gives CASSLAGRLQETQYF.

This clone came up once. The genes are TRBV7-9 and TRBJ2-3, with 8 bases that match TRBD2. The CDR3 spans 14 residues. Germline V CDR1 and CDR2: SEHNR, FQNEAQ (reference sequence). The V gene end was trimmed by 4 bases and the J gene end by 3 bases; junction bases not matched to a gene: 3. The CDR3 reads CASSSSGGTDTQYF. The CDR3, as DNA: TGTGCCAGCAGCTCCAGCGGGGGAACAGATACGCAGTATTTT.

The J gene is TRBJ2-5, the V gene TRBV18, with 9 positions matching TRBD1. CDR3 length: 16 amino acids. In germline, CDR1 is KGHSH, CDR2 LQKENI. Trimming at V came to 5 bases and at J to 2 bases, leaving 9 bases not matched to a gene. CDR3 bases: TGTGCCAGCTCAGTCGCTACAGGGGGCGGACAAGAGACCCAGTACTTC. Translated: CASSVATGGGQETQYF.

This sequence joins TRBV5-1 and TRBJ2-1; maybe TRBD2 (6 bases). The CDR3 is 14 amino acids. Germline CDR1 and CDR2: SGHRS and YFSETQ. V was shortened by 3 bases and J by 10 bases, with 17 bases between the two germline ends. The CDR3 sequence is CASSSEGQGREQFF. The CDR3 coding sequence is TGCGCCAGCAGCTCGGAGGGTCAGGGAAGGGAGCAGTTCTTC. The entire variable domain, with the rest obtained from reference TRBV5-1 and TRBJ2-1, is as follows: KAGVTQTPRYLIKTRGQQVTLSCSPISGHRSVSWYQQTPGQGLQFLFEYFSETQRNKGNFPGRFSGRQFSNSRSEMNVSTLELGDSALYLCASSSEGQGREQFFGPGTRLTVL.

The chain combines TRBV11-2 with TRBJ2-1; TRBD2 matches 8 bases. The germline V gene encodes CDR1 SGHAT and CDR2 FQNNGV. This CDR3 spans 16 amino acids. Trimming removed 1 base from V and 5 bases from J; junction bases left unmatched: 7. DNA of the CDR3: TGTGCCAGCAGCTTAGTGTCGGGGGGGCGGGACAATGAGCAGTTCTTC. Residues: CASSLVSGGRDNEQFF.

This chain connects TRBV29-1 to TRBJ1-5, with 7 bases matching TRBD1. CDR1 SQVTM and CDR2 ANQGSEA come from the germline V gene. CDR3 length: 13 amino acids. The trim removed 5 bases at V and 6 bases at J, leaving 7 bases unmatched. CDR3 sequence reads: CSVTTGYSQPQHF. The CDR3 DNA reads TGCAGCGTTACGACAGGGTATAGTCAGCCCCAGCATTTT. Supplemented by reference TRBV29-1 and TRBJ1-5, the full variable domain reads SAVISQKPSRDICQRGTSLTIQCQVDSQVTMMFWYRQQPGQSLTLIATANQGSEATYESGFVIDKFPISRPNLTFSTLTVSNMSPEDSSIYLCSVTTGYSQPQHFGDGTRLSIL.

The chain couples TRBV25-1 to TRBJ1-1, with a weak D call TRBD1 (5 bases). The ends were cut back, 6 bases at V and 4 bases at J, with 15 bases in the middle. Germline-derived CDR1 and CDR2 are MGHDK and SYGVNS. The CDR3 runs to 14 residues. In DNA, the CDR3 is TGTGCCAGCAGCAATAGGGGATTGAGCACTGAAGCTTTCTTT. Protein: CASSNRGLSTEAFF.

The J gene is TRBJ1-5, the V gene TRBV7-5. TRBV7-5 is a documented pseudogene. The CDR3 spans 20 residues. CDR3 DNA sequence: TGTGCCAGAAGCGTGTCCCATCTCGAATCGGCCGGGGAAAAGGTTCAGCCCCAGCATTTT. Protein sequence: CARSVSHLESAGEKVQPQHF.

The chain uses TRBV2 and TRBJ2-1, with 9 bases fitting TRBD2. CDR3 length equals 15 residues. Germline CDR1 and CDR2: SNHLY and FYNNEI. J lost 8 bases, V lost 1 base, and 6 bases had no gene match. This CDR3 is CASSEGAGGLDEQFF. The CDR3 DNA reads TGTGCCAGCAGTGAAGGGGCGGGGGGGCTTGATGAGCAGTTCTTC.

The CDR3 region has the DNA TGCAGCGTTGTTACGGACGTGAACACTGAAGCTTTCTTT. It codes for CSVVTDVNTEAFF. This chain uses TRBV29-1 with TRBJ1-1; D call uncertain. Trimming left V 4 bases short and J 0 bases short, with 9 bases between. There are 13 residues in the CDR3. The germline V gene has CDR1 SQVTM and CDR2 ANQGSEA.

V is TRBV18 and J is TRBJ2-2; no clear D gene. The CDR3 loop spans 14 amino acids. The germline gives CDR1 KGHSH, CDR2 LQKENI. The ends were cut back, 6 bases at V and 6 bases at J, with 14 bases in the middle. CDR3 residues: CASSLELTPGELFF. The CDR3 DNA follows: TGTGCCAGCTCTCTGGAACTGACCCCCGGGGAGCTGTTTTTT.

The chain links TRBV9 to TRBJ2-4; D uncertain. The CDR3 covers 15 residues. The germline V and J ends were trimmed by 3 bases and 4 bases, with 14 bases remaining between them. CDR1 is SGDLS, CDR2 YYNGEE, per germline. CDR3 in amino acids: CASSALPDGKNIQYF. DNA of the CDR3: TGTGCCAGCAGCGCCCTGCCGGACGGGAAAAACATTCAGTACTTC.

The chain employs TRBV7-4 and TRBJ2-5; D remains unclear. Germline V lookup: CDR1 SGHVT, CDR2 SQSDAQ. V lost 5 bases and J 2 bases, leaving 0 bases between the germline ends. CDR3 length: 10 amino acids. The CDR3 coding sequence is TGTGCCAGCAGCCAAGAGACCCAGTACTTC. It translates to CASSQETQYF.

The V and J genes are TRBV19 and TRBJ1-1, with D possibly TRBD1 on 5 matching bases. V was clipped by 4 bases and J by 5 bases, with 17 bases between them. The CDR3 has 15 residues. CDR1 is LNHDA and CDR2 is SQIVND in the germline V gene (reference sequence). CDR3 protein: CASSKGLLGGTEAFF. CDR3 DNA sequence: TGTGCCAGTAGTAAGGGCCTGCTGGGGGGTACTGAAGCTTTCTTT.

The J gene is TRBJ1-4, the V gene TRBV6-1; 7 bases map to TRBD1. V lost 0 bases and J lost 7; bases outside the gene matches: 5. CDR3 size: 15 residues. CDR1 is MNHNS, CDR2 SASEGT, per germline. DNA of the CDR3: TGTGCCAGCAGTGAAGCGCAGGGGACAGTTGAAAAACTGTTTTTT. Its protein product is CASSEAQGTVEKLFF.

This chain links TRBV14 with TRBJ1-5; a possible D gene is TRBD1 (6 bases). The CDR3 is 19 amino acids. V lost 0 bases, J lost 0 bases, and 18 bases lay in between. The V gene's germline CDR1 is SGHDN and CDR2 FVKESK. CDR3 residues: CASSQEGGRQVYSNQPQHF. CDR3 DNA: TGTGCCAGCAGCCAAGAAGGAGGGCGACAGGTCTATAGCAATCAGCCCCAGCATTTT.